A selection of T cell receptor beta chains follows, all from one sample in a study of blood T cell repertoires in COVID-19. Profiling relied on immunoSEQ multiplex PCR, and the TCRdb table lists in-frame clones only, not all of them. The table has about 120,000 clones, over 80% seen once. Sequencing was done on a sample of peripheral blood. These receptors originate from a man aged 25-45 years with acute or convalescent COVID-19. Both conserved end residues are part of each CDR3. D genes are given only for firm matches. Not every row has a clone size; where given, it reads once, few, many or a size class.

- TRBD1 TRBJ1-1 TRBV19 CASSINRDRKSEAFF TGTGCCAGTAGTATAAACCGGGACAGGAAGAGTGAAGCTTTCTTT
- - TRBJ2-3 TRBV12-3/TRBV12-4 CASFSSGLGTQYF TGTGCCAGTTTTTCCTCGGGGTTAGGTACGCAGTATTTT
once - TRBJ2-1 TRBV9 CASSVVAVYNEQFF TGTGCCAGCAGCGTAGTGGCTGTATACAATGAGCAGTTCTTC
- - TRBJ1-3 TRBV30 CAWSGGLSFGNTIYF TGTGCCTGGAGCGGAGGGCTCAGTTTCGGAAACACCATATATTTT
few - TRBJ1-4 TRBV20-1 CSASQGGGSNEKLFF TGCAGTGCTAGTCAGGGCGGGGGCTCTAATGAAAAACTGTTTTTT
- TRBD2 TRBJ2-1 TRBV3-1/TRBV3-2 CASSQVASGSQSEQFF TGTGCCAGCAGCCAAGTAGCTAGCGGGAGCCAATCTGAGCAGTTCTTC
few TRBD1 TRBJ2-3 TRBV5-6 CASSHVTGSLDTQYF TGTGCCAGCAGCCATGTGACAGGGTCCTTAGATACGCAGTATTTT
- - TRBJ2-1 TRBV9 CASSVGGGVGEQFF TGTGCCAGCAGCGTAGGAGGAGGGGTCGGTGAGCAGTTCTTC
- - TRBJ2-1 TRBV7-9 CASSPQGSSYNEQFF TGTGCCAGCAGTCCTCAGGGCAGCTCCTACAATGAGCAGTTCTTC
few TRBD1 TRBJ1-2 TRBV3-1/TRBV3-2 CASSQDSRTGISGYTF TGTGCCAGCAGCCAAGATAGCAGGACAGGAATTTCTGGCTACACCTTC
- - TRBJ2-1 TRBV9 CASSVVGDNEQFF TGTGCCAGCAGCGTAGTGGGCGACAATGAGCAGTTCTTC
once - TRBJ1-2 TRBV6-4 CASSGGHGYTF TGTGCCAGCAGTGGGGGGCATGGCTACACCTTC
- TRBD1 TRBJ2-2 TRBV7-3 CASSLMGTGITGELFF TGTGCCAGCAGCTTAATGGGGACAGGGATCACCGGGGAGCTGTTTTTT
few TRBD1 TRBJ1-1 TRBV3-1/TRBV3-2 CASSPGTGVLNTEAFF TGTGCCAGCAGCCCCGGGACAGGGGTTTTGAACACTGAAGCTTTCTTT
- - TRBJ2-3 TRBV5-8 CASSLVPGATDTQYF TGTGCCAGCAGCTTGGTCCCAGGGGCGACAGATACGCAGTATTTT
- - TRBJ2-1 TRBV12-5 CASGLPHPPRPRDEQFF TGTGCTAGTGGTTTGCCCCACCCTCCGAGGCCGCGGGATGAGCAGTTCTTC